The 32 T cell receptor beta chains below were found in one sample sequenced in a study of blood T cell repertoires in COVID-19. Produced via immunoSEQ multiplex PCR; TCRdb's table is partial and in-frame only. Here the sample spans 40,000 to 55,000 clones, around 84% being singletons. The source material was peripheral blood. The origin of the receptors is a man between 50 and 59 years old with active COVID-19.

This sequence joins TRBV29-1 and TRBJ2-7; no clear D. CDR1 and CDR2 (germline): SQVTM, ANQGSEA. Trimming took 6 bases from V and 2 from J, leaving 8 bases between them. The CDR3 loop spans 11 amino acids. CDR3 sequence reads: CSVALAYEQYF. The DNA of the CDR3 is TGCAGCGTCGCCCTAGCCTACGAGCAGTACTTC.

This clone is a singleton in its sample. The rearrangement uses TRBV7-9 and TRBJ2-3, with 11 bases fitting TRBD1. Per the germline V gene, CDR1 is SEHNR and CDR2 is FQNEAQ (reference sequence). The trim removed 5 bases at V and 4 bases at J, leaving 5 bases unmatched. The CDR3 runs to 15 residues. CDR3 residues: CASSPTGQGADTQYF. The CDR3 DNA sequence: TGTGCCAGCAGCCCTACGGGACAGGGGGCAGATACGCAGTATTTT.

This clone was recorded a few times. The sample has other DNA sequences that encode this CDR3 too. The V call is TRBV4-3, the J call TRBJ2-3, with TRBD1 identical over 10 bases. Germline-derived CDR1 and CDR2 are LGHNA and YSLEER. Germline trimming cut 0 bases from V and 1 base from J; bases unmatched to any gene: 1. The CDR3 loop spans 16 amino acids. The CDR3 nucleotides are TGCGCCAGCAGCCAAGAAGGGACAGGGGGCACAGATACGCAGTATTTT. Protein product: CASSQEGTGGTDTQYF.

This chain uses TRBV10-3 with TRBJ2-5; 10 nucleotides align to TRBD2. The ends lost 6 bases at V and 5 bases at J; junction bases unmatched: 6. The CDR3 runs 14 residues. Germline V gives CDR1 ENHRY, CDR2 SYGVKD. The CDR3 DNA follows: TGTGCCATCAGCCCGGGACTAGCGAGGGAGACCCAGTACTTC. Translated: CAISPGLARETQYF.

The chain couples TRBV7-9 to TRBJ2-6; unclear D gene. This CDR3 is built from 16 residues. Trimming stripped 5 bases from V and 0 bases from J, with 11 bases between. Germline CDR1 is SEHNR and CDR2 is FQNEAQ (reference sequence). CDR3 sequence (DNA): TGTGCCAGCAGCCGAACCCGAGGCTCTGGGGCCAACGTCCTGACTTTC. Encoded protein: CASSRTRGSGANVLTF. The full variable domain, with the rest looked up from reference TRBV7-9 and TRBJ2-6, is DTGVSQNPRHKITKRGQNVTFRCDPISEHNRLYWYRQTLGQGPEFLTYFQNEAQLEKSRLLSDRFSAERPKGSFSTLEIQRTEQGDSAMYLCASSRTRGSGANVLTFGAGSRLTVL.

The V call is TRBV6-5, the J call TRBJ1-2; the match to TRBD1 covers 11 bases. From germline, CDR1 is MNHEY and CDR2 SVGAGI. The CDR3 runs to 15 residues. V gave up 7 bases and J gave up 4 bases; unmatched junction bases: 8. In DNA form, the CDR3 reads TGTGCCAGCACCCCAACGGGACAGGGGGTCTATGGCTACACCTTC. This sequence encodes CASTPTGQGVYGYTF.

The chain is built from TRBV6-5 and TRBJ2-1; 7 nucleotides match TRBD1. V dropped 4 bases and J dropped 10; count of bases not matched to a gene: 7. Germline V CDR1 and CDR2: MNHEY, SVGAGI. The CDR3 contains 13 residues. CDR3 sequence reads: CASSLLTGDEQFF. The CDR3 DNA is TGTGCCAGCAGTTTACTTACAGGGGACGAGCAGTTCTTC.

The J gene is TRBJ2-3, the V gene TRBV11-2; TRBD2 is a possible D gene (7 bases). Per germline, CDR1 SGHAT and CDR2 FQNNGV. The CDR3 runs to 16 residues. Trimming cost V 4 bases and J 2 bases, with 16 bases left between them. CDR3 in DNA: TGTGCCAGCAGCTCCCGACCGGGGGGCGTCACAGATACGCAGTATTTT. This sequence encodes CASSSRPGGVTDTQYF.

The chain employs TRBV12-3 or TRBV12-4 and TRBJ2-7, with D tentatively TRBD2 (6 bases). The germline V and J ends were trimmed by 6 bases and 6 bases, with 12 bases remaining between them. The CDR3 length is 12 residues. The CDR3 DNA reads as TGTGCCAGCAGGAGGAGGGAAGCCGAGCAGTACTTC. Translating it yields CASRRREAEQYF.

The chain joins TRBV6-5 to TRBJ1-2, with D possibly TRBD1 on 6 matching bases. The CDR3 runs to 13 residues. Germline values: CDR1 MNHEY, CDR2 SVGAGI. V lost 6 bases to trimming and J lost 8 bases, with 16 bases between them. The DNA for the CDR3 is TGTGCCAGCAGCCCCACAGGGTCTTCCGGCTACACCTTC. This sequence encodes CASSPTGSSGYTF.

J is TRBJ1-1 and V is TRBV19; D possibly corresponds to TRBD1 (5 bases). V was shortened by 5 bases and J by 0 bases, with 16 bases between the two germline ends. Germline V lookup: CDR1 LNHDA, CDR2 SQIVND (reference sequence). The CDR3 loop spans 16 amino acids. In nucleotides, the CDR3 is TGTGCCAGTAGTGCCCAGGGAGGGGCAATGAACACTGAAGCTTTCTTT. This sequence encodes CASSAQGGAMNTEAFF. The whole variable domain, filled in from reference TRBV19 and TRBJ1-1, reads DGGITQSPKYLFRKEGQNVTLSCEQNLNHDAMYWYRQDPGQGLRLIYYSQIVNDFQKGDIAEGYSVSREKKESFPLTVTSAQKNPTAFYLCASSAQGGAMNTEAFFGQGTRLTVV.

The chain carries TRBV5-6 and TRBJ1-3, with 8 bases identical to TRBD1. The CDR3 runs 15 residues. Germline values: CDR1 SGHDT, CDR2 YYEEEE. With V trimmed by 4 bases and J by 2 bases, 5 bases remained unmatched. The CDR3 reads CASSQDRGAGNTIYF. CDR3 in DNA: TGTGCCAGCAGCCAAGACAGGGGAGCTGGAAACACCATATATTTT. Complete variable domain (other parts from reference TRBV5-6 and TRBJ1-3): DAGVTQSPTHLIKTRGQQVTLRCSPKSGHDTVSWYQQALGQGPQFIFQYYEEEERQRGNFPDRFSGHQFPNYSSELNVNALLLGDSALYLCASSQDRGAGNTIYFGEGSWLTVV.

The chain's CDR3 is CASSPVGPGTGELFF. DNA of the CDR3: TGCGCCAGCAGCCCGGTCGGCCCAGGGACCGGGGAGCTGTTTTTT. The chain employs TRBV5-1 and TRBJ2-2; possible D gene TRBD1, 5 bases. Trimming took off 4 bases at V and 5 bases at J, with 15 bases between the two ends. The germline gives CDR1 SGHRS, CDR2 YFSETQ. The CDR3 is 15 residues long.

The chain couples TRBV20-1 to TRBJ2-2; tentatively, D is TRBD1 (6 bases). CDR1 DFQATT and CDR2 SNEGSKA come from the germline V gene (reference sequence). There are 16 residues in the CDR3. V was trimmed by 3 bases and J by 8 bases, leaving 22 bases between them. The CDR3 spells CSASYPGREGTGELFF. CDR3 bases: TGCAGTGCTAGTTATCCGGGCCGTGAAGGGACAGGGGAGCTGTTTTTT.

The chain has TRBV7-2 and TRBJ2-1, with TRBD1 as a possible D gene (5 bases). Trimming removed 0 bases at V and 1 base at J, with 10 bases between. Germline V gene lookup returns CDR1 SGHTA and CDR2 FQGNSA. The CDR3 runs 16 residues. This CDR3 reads CASSLAWQGSYNEQFF. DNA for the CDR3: TGTGCCAGCAGCTTAGCGTGGCAGGGTTCCTACAATGAGCAGTTCTTC.

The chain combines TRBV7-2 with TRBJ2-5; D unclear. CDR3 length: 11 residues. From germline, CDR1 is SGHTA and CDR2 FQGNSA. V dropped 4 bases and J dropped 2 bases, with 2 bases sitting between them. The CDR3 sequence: CASSSQETQYF. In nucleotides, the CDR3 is TGTGCCAGCAGCTCACAAGAGACCCAGTACTTC.

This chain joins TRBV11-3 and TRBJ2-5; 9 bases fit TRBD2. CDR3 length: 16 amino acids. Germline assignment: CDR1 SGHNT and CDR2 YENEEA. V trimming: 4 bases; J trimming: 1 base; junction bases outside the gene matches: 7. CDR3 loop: CASSWGGAGGQETQYF. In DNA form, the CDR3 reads TGTGCCAGCAGCTGGGGAGGAGCGGGGGGCCAAGAGACCCAGTACTTC.

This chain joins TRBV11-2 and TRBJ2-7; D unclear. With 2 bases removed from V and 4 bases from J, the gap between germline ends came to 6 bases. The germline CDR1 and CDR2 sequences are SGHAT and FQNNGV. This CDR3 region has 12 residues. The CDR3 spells CASSLNKYEQYF. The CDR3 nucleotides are TGTGCCAGCAGCTTAAACAAGTACGAGCAGTACTTC. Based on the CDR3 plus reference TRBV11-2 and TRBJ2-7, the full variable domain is EAGVAQSPRYKIIEKRQSVAFWCNPISGHATLYWYQQILGQGPKLLIQFQNNGVVDDSQLPKDRFSAERLKGVDSTLKIQPAKLEDSAVYLCASSLNKYEQYFGPGTRLTVT.

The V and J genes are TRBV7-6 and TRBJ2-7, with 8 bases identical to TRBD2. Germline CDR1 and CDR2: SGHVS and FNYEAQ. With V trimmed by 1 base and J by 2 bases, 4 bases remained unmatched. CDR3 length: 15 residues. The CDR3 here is CASSLGPGGTYEQYF. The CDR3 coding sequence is TGTGCCAGCAGCTTAGGACCGGGGGGGACCTACGAGCAGTACTTC.

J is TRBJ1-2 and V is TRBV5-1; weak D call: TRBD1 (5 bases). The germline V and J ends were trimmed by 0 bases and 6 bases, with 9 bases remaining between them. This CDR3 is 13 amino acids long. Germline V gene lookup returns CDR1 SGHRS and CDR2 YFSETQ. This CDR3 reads CASSLGDRDGYTF. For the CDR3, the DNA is TGCGCCAGCAGCTTGGGTGACAGAGATGGCTACACCTTC.

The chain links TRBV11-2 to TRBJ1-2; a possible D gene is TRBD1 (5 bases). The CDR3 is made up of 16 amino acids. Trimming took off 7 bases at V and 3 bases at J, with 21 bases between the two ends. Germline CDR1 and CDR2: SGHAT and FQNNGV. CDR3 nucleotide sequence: TGTGCCAGCACCGTTCTGCCAGGGACTAATTACTATGGCTACACCTTC. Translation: CASTVLPGTNYYGYTF.

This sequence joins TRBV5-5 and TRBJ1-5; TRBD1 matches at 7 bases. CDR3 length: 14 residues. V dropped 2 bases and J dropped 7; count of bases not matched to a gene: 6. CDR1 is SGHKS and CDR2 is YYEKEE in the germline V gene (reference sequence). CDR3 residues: CASSLTGERQPQHF. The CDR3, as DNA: TGTGCCAGCAGCTTAACAGGGGAAAGACAGCCCCAGCATTTT.

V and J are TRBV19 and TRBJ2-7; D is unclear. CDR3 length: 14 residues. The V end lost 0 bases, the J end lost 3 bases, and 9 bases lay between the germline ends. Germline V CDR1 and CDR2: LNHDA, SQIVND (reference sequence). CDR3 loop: CASSIDWQNYEQYF. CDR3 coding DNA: TGTGCCAGTAGTATAGACTGGCAGAACTACGAGCAGTACTTC.

The CDR3 nucleotides are TGTGCCAGCAGCTTAAGGAGGGGTAGTTCCTATAATTCACCCCTCCACTTT. It specifies CASSLRRGSSYNSPLHF. V gene TRBV11-2 combines with J gene TRBJ1-6; possible D gene TRBD1, 5 bases. V shed 2 bases and J shed 1 base, with 12 bases lying between them. Germline V gives CDR1 SGHAT, CDR2 FQNNGV. CDR3 length: 17 amino acids. The full variable domain, its missing parts supplied by reference TRBV11-2 and TRBJ1-6, is EAGVAQSPRYKIIEKRQSVAFWCNPISGHATLYWYQQILGQGPKLLIQFQNNGVVDDSQLPKDRFSAERLKGVDSTLKIQPAKLEDSAVYLCASSLRRGSSYNSPLHFGNGTRLTVT.

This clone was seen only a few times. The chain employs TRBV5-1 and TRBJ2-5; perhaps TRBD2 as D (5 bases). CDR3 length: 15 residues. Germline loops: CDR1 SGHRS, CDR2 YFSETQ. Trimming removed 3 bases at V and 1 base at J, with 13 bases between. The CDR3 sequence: CASSSSGSLQETQYF. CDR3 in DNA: TGCGCCAGCAGCTCCTCGGGGAGCCTCCAAGAGACCCAGTACTTC.

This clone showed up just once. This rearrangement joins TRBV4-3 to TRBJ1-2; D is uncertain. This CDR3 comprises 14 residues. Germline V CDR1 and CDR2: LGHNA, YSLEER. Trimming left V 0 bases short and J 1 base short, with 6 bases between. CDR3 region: CASSQERDNYGYTF. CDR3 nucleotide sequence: TGCGCCAGCAGCCAAGAGAGGGATAACTATGGCTACACCTTC.

The CDR3 loop is CASAETDYEQYF. CDR3 sequence (DNA): TGTGCCAGCGCCGAGACAGACTACGAGCAGTACTTC. The chain joins TRBV18 to TRBJ2-7, with D perhaps matching TRBD1 (5 bases). CDR1 is KGHSH, CDR2 LQKENI, per germline. V lost 8 bases, J lost 3 bases, and 11 bases lay in between. The CDR3 length is 12 residues.

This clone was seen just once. This CDR3 is CASIKTGGDEKLFF. The CDR3 DNA sequence: TGTGCCAGTATTAAGACAGGGGGCGACGAAAAACTGTTTTTT. V and J are TRBV19 and TRBJ1-4, with 10 bases identical to TRBD1. The CDR3 spans 14 residues. Germline assignment: CDR1 LNHDA and CDR2 SQIVND (reference sequence). Trimming at V came to 7 bases and at J to 8 bases, leaving 7 bases not matched to a gene. Full variable domain (remainder filled in from reference TRBV19 and TRBJ1-4): DGGITQSPKYLFRKEGQNVTLSCEQNLNHDAMYWYRQDPGQGLRLIYYSQIVNDFQKGDIAEGYSVSREKKESFPLTVTSAQKNPTAFYLCASIKTGGDEKLFFGSGTQLSVL.

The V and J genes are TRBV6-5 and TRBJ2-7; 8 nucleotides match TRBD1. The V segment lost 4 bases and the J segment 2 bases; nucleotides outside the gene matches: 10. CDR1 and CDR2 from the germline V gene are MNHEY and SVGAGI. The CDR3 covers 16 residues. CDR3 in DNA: TGTGCCAGCAGTTCCCCTTACAGGGGGTATCCCTACGAGCAGTACTTC. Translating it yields CASSSPYRGYPYEQYF.

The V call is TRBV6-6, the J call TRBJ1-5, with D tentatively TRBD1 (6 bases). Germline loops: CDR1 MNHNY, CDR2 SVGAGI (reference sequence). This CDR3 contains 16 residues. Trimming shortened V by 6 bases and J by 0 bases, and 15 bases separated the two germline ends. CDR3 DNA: TGTGCCAGCAGAGAAAACAGGGTACTTAGCAATCAGCCCCAGCATTTT. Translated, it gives CASRENRVLSNQPQHF.

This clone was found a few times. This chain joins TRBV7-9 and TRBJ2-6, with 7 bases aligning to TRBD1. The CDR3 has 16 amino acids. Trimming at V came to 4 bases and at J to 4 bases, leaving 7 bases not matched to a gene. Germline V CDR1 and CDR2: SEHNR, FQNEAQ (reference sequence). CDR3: CASSSRQGYGANVLTF. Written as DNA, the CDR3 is TGTGCCAGCAGCTCGAGACAGGGCTACGGGGCCAACGTCCTGACTTTC.

The CDR3 sequence: CASSPGWITDTQYF. CDR3 sequence (DNA): TGTGCCAGCAGCCCAGGGTGGATCACAGATACGCAGTATTTT. This chain uses TRBV7-6 with TRBJ2-3; D perhaps matches TRBD1 (5 bases). CDR1 and CDR2 from the germline V gene are SGHVS and FNYEAQ. The CDR3 extends over 14 amino acids. V was cut by 5 bases and J by 2 bases, with 11 bases left in between. Together with reference TRBV7-6 and TRBJ2-3, the CDR3 gives the full variable domain: GAGVSQSPRYKVTKRGQDVALRCDPISGHVSLYWYRQALGQGPEFLTYFNYEAQQDKSGLPNDRFSAERPEGSISTLTIQRTEQRDSAMYRCASSPGWITDTQYFGPGTRLTVL.